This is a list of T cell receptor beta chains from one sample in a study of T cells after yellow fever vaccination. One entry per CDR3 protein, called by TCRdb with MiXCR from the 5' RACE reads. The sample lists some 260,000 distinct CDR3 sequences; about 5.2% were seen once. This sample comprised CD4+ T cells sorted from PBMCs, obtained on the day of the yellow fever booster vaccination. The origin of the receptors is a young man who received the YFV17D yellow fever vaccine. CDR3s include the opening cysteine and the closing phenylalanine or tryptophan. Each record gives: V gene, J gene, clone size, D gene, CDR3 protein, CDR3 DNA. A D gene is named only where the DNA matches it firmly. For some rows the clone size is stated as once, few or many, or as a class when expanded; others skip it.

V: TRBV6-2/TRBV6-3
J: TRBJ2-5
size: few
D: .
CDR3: CASSYRRGTIETQYF
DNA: TGTGCCAGCAGTTACCGGCGGGGGACAATCGAGACCCAGTACTTC

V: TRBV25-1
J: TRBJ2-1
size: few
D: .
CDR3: CASSTSGVPTYNEQFF
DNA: TGTGCCAGCAGCACTAGTGGGGTACCAACCTACAATGAGCAGTTCTTC

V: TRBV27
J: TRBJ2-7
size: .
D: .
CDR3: CASSSNFGSYEQYF
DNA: TGTGCCAGCAGTTCGAATTTCGGGAGCTACGAGCAGTACTTC

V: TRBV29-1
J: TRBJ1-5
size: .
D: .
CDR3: CSVRLDSFNQPQHF
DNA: TGCAGCGTTCGCCTCGACAGCTTCAATCAGCCCCAGCATTTT

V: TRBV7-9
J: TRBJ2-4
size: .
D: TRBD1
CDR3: CASSSGTGGDQYF
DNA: TGTGCCAGCAGCTCCGGGACAGGGGGCGATCAGTACTTC

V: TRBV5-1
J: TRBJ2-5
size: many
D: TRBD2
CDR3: CASSPVAGGPQETQYF
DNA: TGCGCCAGCAGCCCAGTAGCGGGGGGACCGCAAGAGACCCAGTACTTC

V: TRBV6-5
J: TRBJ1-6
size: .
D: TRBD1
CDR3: CASREGGQGWNSPLHF
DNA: TGTGCCAGCAGGGAAGGAGGACAGGGTTGGAATTCACCCCTCCACTTT

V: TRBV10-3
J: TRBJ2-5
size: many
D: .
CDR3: CAISARTPSWETQYF
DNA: TGTGCCATCAGCGCCCGGACCCCTTCGTGGGAGACCCAGTACTTC

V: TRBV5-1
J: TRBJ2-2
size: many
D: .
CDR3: CASSPPTYTGELFF
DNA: TGCGCCAGCAGCCCCCCGACCTACACGGGGGAGCTGTTTTTT

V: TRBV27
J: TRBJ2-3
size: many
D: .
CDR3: CASSLGDTQYF
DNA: TGTGCCAGCAGCTTAGGAGATACGCAGTATTTT

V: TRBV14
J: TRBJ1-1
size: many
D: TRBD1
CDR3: CASSQGYGTGGTEAFF
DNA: TGTGCCAGCAGCCAAGGATATGGGACAGGGGGTACTGAAGCTTTCTTT

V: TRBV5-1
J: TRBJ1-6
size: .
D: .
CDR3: CASSLDPSNDSPLHF
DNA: TGCGCCAGCAGCTTGGACCCCTCGAATGATTCACCCCTCCACTTT

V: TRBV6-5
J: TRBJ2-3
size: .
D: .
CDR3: CASSYDLATDTQYF
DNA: TGTGCCAGCAGTTACGATCTAGCCACAGATACGCAGTATTTT

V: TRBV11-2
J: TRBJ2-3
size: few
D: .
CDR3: CASSYFIDTQYF
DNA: TGTGCCAGCAGCTACTTTATAGATACGCAGTATTTT

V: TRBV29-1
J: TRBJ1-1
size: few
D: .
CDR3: CSFNRNMDTEAFF
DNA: TGCAGCTTTAATAGGAATATGGACACTGAAGCTTTCTTT

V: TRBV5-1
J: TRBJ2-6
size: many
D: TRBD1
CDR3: CASSPRDRKLVNVLTF
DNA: TGCGCCAGCAGCCCCCGGGACAGGAAGCTTGTCAACGTCCTGACTTTC